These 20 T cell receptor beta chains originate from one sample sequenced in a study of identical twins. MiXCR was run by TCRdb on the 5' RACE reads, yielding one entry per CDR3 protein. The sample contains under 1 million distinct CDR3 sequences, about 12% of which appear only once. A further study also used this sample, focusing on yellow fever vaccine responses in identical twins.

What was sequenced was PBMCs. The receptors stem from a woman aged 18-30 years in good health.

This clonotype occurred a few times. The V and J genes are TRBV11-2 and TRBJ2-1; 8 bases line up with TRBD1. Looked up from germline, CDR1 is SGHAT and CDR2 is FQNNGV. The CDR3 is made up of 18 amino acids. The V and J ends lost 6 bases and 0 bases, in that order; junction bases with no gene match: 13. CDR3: CASRAPGDRLTSYNEQFF. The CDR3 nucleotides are TGTGCCAGCAGAGCACCCGGGGACAGGTTGACCTCCTACAATGAGCAGTTCTTC.

The CDR3 spells CASSRLGLAYSEQYV. In DNA form, the CDR3 reads TGTGCCAGCAGCCGTCTTGGGCTAGCCTACTCCGAGCAGTACGTC. The chain has TRBV12-3 or TRBV12-4 and TRBJ2-7; maybe TRBD2 (5 bases). This CDR3 contains 15 residues. V lost 6 bases and J 6 bases, leaving 21 bases between the germline ends.

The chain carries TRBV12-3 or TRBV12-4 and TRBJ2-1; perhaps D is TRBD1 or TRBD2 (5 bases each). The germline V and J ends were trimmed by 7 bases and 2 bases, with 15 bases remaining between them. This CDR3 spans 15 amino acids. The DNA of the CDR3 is TGTGCCAGCACCCCTGGTAGGGGAGCCTACAATGAGCAGTTCTTC. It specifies CASTPGRGAYNEQFF.

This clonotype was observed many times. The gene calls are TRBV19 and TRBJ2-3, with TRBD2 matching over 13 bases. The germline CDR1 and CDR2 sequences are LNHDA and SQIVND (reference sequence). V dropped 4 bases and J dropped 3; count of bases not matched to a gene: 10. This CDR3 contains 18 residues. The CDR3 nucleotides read TGTGCCAGTAGTAAGGGACTAGCGGGAAGTTTGGGGACAGATACGCAGTATTTT. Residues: CASSKGLAGSLGTDTQYF. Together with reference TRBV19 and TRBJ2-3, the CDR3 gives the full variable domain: DGGITQSPKYLFRKEGQNVTLSCEQNLNHDAMYWYRQDPGQGLRLIYYSQIVNDFQKGDIAEGYSVSREKKESFPLTVTSAQKNPTAFYLCASSKGLAGSLGTDTQYFGPGTRLTVL.

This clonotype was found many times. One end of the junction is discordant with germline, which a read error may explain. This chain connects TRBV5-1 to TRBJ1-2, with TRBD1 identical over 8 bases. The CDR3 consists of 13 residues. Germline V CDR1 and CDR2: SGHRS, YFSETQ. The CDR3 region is CASSLTGDYGYTF. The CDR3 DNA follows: TGTGCCAGCAGCCTGACAGGGGACTATGGCTACACCTTC.

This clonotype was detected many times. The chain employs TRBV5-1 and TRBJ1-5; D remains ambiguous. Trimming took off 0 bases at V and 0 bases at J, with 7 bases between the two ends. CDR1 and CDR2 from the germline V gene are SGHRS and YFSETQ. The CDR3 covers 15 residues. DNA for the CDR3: TGCGCCAGCAGCTTGGTCCCCGGTAGCAATCAGCCCCAGCATTTT. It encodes CASSLVPGSNQPQHF.

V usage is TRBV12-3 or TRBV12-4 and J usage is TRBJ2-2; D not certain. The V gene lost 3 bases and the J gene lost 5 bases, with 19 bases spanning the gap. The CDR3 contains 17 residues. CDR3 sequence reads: CASSFKVATTRTGELFF. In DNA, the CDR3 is TGTGCCAGCAGTTTTAAGGTAGCAACCACGAGGACCGGGGAGCTGTTTTTT.

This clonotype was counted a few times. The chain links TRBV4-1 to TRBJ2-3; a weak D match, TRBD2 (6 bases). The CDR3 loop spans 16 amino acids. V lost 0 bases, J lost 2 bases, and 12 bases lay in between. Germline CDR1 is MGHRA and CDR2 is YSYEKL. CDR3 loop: CASSQDVAGFTDTQYF. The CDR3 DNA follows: TGCGCCAGCAGCCAAGATGTGGCGGGGTTCACAGATACGCAGTATTTT.

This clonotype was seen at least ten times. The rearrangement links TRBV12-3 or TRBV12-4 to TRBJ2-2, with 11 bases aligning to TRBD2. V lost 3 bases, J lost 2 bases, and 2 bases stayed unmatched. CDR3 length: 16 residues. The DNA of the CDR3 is TGTGCCAGCAGTTTTAGCGGGGGGGGAAACACCGGGGAGCTGTTTTTT. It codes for CASSFSGGGNTGELFF.

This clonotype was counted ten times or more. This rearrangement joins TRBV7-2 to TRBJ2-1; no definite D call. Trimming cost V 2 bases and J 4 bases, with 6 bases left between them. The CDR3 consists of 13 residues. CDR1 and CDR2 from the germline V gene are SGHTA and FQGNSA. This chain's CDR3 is CASSLSRYNEQFF. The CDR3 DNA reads TGTGCCAGCAGCTTAAGTAGGTACAATGAGCAGTTCTTC.

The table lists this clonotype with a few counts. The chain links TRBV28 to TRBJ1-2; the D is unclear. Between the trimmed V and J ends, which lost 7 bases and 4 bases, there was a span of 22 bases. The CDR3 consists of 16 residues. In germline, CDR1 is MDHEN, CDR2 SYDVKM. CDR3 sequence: CASTPRVSSSSYGYTF. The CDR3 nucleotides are TGTGCCAGCACCCCCCGCGTCAGCTCATCGTCCTATGGCTACACCTTC.

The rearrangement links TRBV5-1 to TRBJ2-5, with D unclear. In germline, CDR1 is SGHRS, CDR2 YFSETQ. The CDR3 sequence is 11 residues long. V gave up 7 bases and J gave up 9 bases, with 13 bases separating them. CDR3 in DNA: TGCGCCAGCTCATCGACGGCGGCCCAGTACTTC. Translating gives CASSSTAAQYF. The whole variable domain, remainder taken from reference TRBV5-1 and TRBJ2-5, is KAGVTQTPRYLIKTRGQQVTLSCSPISGHRSVSWYQQTPGQGLQFLFEYFSETQRNKGNFPGRFSGRQFSNSRSEMNVSTLELGDSALYLCASSSTAAQYFGPGTRLLVL.

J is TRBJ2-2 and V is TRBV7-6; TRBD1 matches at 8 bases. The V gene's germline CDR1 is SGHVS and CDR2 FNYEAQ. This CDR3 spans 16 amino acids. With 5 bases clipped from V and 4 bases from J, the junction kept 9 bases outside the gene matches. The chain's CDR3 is CASSLRQGTSTGELFF. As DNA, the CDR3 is TGTGCCAGCAGCCTTCGACAGGGGACATCCACCGGGGAGCTGTTTTTT.

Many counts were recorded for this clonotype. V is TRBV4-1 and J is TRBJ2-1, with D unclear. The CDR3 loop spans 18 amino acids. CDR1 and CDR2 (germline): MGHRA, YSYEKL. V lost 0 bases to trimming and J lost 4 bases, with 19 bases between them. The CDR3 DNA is TGCGCCAGCAGCCAAGATAAAGGCCCCACAGCTTCGTACAATGAGCAGTTCTTC. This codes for CASSQDKGPTASYNEQFF.

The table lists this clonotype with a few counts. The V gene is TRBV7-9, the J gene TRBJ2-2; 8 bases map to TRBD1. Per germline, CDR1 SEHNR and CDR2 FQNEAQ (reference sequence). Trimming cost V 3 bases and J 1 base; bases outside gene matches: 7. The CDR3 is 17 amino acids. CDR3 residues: CASSLTRTGRNTGELFF. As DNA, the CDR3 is TGTGCCAGCAGCTTGACCCGGACAGGGCGGAACACCGGGGAGCTGTTTTTT. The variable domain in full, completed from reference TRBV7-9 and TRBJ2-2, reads DTGVSQNPRHKITKRGQNVTFRCDPISEHNRLYWYRQTLGQGPEFLTYFQNEAQLEKSRLLSDRFSAERPKGSFSTLEIQRTEQGDSAMYLCASSLTRTGRNTGELFFGEGSRLTVL.

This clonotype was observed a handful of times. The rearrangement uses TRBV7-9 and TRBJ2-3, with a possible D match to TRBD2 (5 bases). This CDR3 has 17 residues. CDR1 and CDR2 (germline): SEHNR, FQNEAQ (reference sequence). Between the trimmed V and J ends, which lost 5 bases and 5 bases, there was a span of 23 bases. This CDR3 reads CASSNFEQRNRGDTQYF. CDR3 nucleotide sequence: TGTGCCAGCAGCAACTTCGAACAAAGAAATCGGGGAGATACGCAGTATTTT.

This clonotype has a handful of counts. The CDR3 DNA sequence: TGCGCCAGCAGCAGGCCGGGACTCGCGAACACCGGGGAGCTGTTTTTT. Encoded protein: CASSRPGLANTGELFF. V is TRBV5-1 and J is TRBJ2-2; tentatively, D is TRBD2 (6 bases). The germline V gene encodes CDR1 SGHRS and CDR2 YFSETQ. This CDR3 comprises 16 residues. The germline V and J ends were trimmed by 4 bases and 0 bases, with 13 bases remaining between them. Together with reference TRBV5-1 and TRBJ2-2, the CDR3 gives the full variable domain: KAGVTQTPRYLIKTRGQQVTLSCSPISGHRSVSWYQQTPGQGLQFLFEYFSETQRNKGNFPGRFSGRQFSNSRSEMNVSTLELGDSALYLCASSRPGLANTGELFFGEGSRLTVL.

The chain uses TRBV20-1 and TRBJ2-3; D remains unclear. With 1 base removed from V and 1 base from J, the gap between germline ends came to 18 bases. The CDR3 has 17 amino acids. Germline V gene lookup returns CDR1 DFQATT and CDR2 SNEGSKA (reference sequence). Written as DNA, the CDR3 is TGCAGTGCTAGAGGACCCCGGATTAGTGAAGGCACAGATACGCAGTATTTT. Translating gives CSARGPRISEGTDTQYF.

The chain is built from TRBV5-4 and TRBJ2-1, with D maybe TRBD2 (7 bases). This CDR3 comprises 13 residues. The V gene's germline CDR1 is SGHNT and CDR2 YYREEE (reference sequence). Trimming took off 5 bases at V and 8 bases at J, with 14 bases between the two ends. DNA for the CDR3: TGTGCCAGCAGACGACAGGCGGGGGATGAGCAGTTCTTC. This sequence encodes CASRRQAGDEQFF.

CDR3 loop: CASSLVVTGQETQYF. The DNA for the CDR3 is TGTGCCAGCAGCTTGGTTGTGACCGGCCAAGAGACCCAGTACTTC. This chain joins TRBV5-6 and TRBJ2-5; unclear D gene. Looked up from germline, CDR1 is SGHDT and CDR2 is YYEEEE. V lost 0 bases and J 1 base, leaving 10 bases between the germline ends. CDR3 length: 15 amino acids.